These 2 T cell receptor beta chains came from one sample sequenced in a study of regulatory T cells after allogeneic stem cell transplantation. RNA was reverse transcribed by SMARTer RACE, then the TCR beta CDR3 region was amplified. In TCRdb, the 5' RACE reads were re-called with MiXCR into one record per CDR3 protein. The sample shows some 880 distinct CDR3 sequences, around 20% of them seen only once. The source material was sorted CD4+ T cells from blood (whether regulatory or conventional is not recorded), sampled 30 days after allogeneic stem cell transplant. These TCRs come from a human patient who had an allogeneic stem cell transplant, so the T cells may come from the graft donor.

Comments on this clonotype: A junction end diverges from the germline sequence, so it may reflect a read error. The chain is built from TRBV20-1 and TRBJ2-7; D is tentatively TRBD1 or TRBD2 (6 bases each). This CDR3 has 12 amino acids. CDR1 and CDR2 from the germline V gene are DFQATT and SNEGSKA (reference sequence). CDR3 amino acids: CSASGGFYEQHF. For the CDR3, the DNA is TGTAGTGCTTCCGGGGGCTTCTACGAGCAGCACTTC.

By frequency in the sample, this clonotype is medium-sized (0.01 to 0.1%). CDR3 residues: CSGAPGASYNEQFF. The CDR3, as DNA: TGCAGTGGTGCTCCGGGAGCGTCCTACAATGAGCAGTTCTTC. The chain recombines TRBV20-1 with TRBJ2-1, with D possibly TRBD2 on 6 matching bases. CDR1 DFQATT and CDR2 SNEGSKA come from the germline V gene (reference sequence). This CDR3 contains 14 residues. Trimming stripped 7 bases from V and 1 base from J, with 14 bases between.